The rows below give T cell receptor beta chains drawn from one sample of a study of a mutant IDH1 vaccine in newly diagnosed glioma. Repertoires were generated with immunoSEQ multiplex PCR, while TCRdb's copy carries only in-frame clones and drops some. This table holds some 87,000 clones, about four fifths found once. Sequences were derived from PBMCs, sampled from a glioma patient treated with radiotherapy, temozolomide or both. These TCRs come from a man aged 35 to 55 with glioma. CDR3s include the opening cysteine and the closing phenylalanine or tryptophan. A D gene is named only where the DNA matches it firmly. Some rows have no size entry. The others give once, few or many, or a class for an expanded clone.

clone_size	d_call	j_call	v_call	cdr3_nt	cdr3_aa
once	-	TRBJ2-2	TRBV27	TGTGCCAGCAGTTTTTTGTTCGGGGAGCTGTTTTTT	CASSFLFGELFF
-	TRBD1	TRBJ2-2	TRBV4-3	TGCGCCAGCAGCTTCGGACAGGCCTCCGGGGAGCTGTTTTTT	CASSFGQASGELFF
few	TRBD1	TRBJ1-1	TRBV6-5	TGTGCCAGCAGTTACTTTACAGGGGTTGGACCCTTAGAAGCTTTCTTT	CASSYFTGVGPLEAFF
-	-	TRBJ2-2	TRBV19	TGTGCCAGTAGATTGGGCAGAAGCACCGGGGAGCTGTTTTTT	CASRLGRSTGELFF
-	TRBD2	TRBJ2-3	TRBV11-2	TGTGCCAGCAGCTTATGGGCTAGCGGGGTAGGTGCAGATACGCAGTATTTT	CASSLWASGVGADTQYF
-	TRBD1	TRBJ1-5	TRBV7-2	TGTGCCAGCAGCACCTGGACAGGGAATCAGCCCCAGCATTTT	CASSTWTGNQPQHF
-	TRBD1	TRBJ2-1	TRBV29-1	TGCAGCGTTGAGCGCAGGGGGAGTTACAATGAGCAGTTCTTC	CSVERRGSYNEQFF
-	TRBD1	TRBJ1-5	TRBV28	TGTGCCAGCAGTTTTTCACCGGGACAGGGGATCGGGAGCAATCAGCCCCAGCATTTT	CASSFSPGQGIGSNQPQHF
-	-	TRBJ1-2	TRBV19	TGTGCCAGTAGCGCGGGGGGCCCGAACTATGGCTACACCTTC	CASSAGGPNYGYTF
-	-	TRBJ1-1	TRBV6-1	TGTGCCAGCAGTGACCTACCGAGTTGGGGGGGCTGGAGCACTGAAGCTTTCTTT	CASSDLPSWGGWSTEAFF
-	TRBD2	TRBJ2-7	TRBV5-4	TGTGCCAGCAGCTTAGAATTCTCGGGACTAGTGGGCCGGGAAGAGCAGTACTTC	CASSLEFSGLVGREEQYF
-	-	TRBJ2-3	TRBV9	TGTGCCAGCAGCCCGTGGGGTTACACAGATACGCAGTATTTT	CASSPWGYTDTQYF
-	-	TRBJ2-1	TRBV4-3	TGCGCCAGCAGCCAAGATAACTTCGGGTCCTACAATGAGCAGTTCTTC	CASSQDNFGSYNEQFF
-	-	TRBJ2-7	TRBV10-3	TGTGCCATGGGGCCCCCCTACGAGCAGTACTTC	CAMGPPYEQYF
-	-	TRBJ2-6	TRBV5-4	TGTGCCGAGGTATCTGGGGCCAACGTCCTGACTTTC	CAEVSGANVLTF
-	TRBD1	TRBJ2-2	TRBV29-1	TGCAGCCCTGGCGACAGGGGTCGGTTCGGGGAGCTGTTTTTT	CSPGDRGRFGELFF
-	-	TRBJ1-2	TRBV27	TGTGCCAGCAGTTTAAGTGGCTACACCTTC	CASSLSGYTF
-	TRBD2	TRBJ2-1	TRBV15	TGTGCCACCAGCAGAGATCGAGCGGGAGGGGCAGATGAGCAGTTCTTC	CATSRDRAGGADEQFF
-	TRBD2	TRBJ2-2	TRBV19	TGTGCCAGTAGTATCGTTCGCGGGAGACTAGCGGGAGAGGGGGAGCTGTTTTTT	CASSIVRGRLAGEGELFF
-	-	TRBJ1-1	TRBV29-1	TGCAGCGTTGAGGAACATTTAGCCCGGAGGGGAGCTTTCTTT	CSVEEHLARRGAFF
few	-	TRBJ1-6	TRBV7-2	TGTGCCAGCAGCATTAAAACAGATTCACCCCTCCACTTT	CASSIKTDSPLHF
once	TRBD2	TRBJ2-2	TRBV7-2	TGTGCCAGCAGCCCGCGGGGGGGGCACATCGCCGGGGAGCTGTTTTTT	CASSPRGGHIAGELFF
-	-	TRBJ2-1	TRBV9	TGTGCCAGCAGCGTAGGGCTAGCAAGCAATGAGCAGTTCTTC	CASSVGLASNEQFF
-	-	TRBJ2-3	TRBV27	TGTGCCAGCAGTTTAGGAGCTCAGACCGTTACGCAGTATTTT	CASSLGAQTVTQYF
-	-	TRBJ2-1	TRBV5-1	TGCGCCAGCAGCCTTGTGGCGAGCGGTGCCTACAATGAGCAGTTCTTC	CASSLVASGAYNEQFF
-	TRBD2	TRBJ2-7	TRBV5-4	TGTGCCAGCAGCCCCCGGGCTAGCGGGGGACTTTACGAGCAGTACTTC	CASSPRASGGLYEQYF
-	-	TRBJ1-6	TRBV6-6	TGTGCCAGCAGGCGCCAGGAGAATTCACCCCTCCACTTT	CASRRQENSPLHF
-	-	TRBJ2-5	TRBV28	TGTGCCAGCGGCCCGGTGGGGATGCAAGAGACCCAGTACTTC	CASGPVGMQETQYF
-	-	TRBJ1-5	TRBV27	TGTGCCAGCAGTCCACGGGACAACAATCAGCCCCAGCATTTT	CASSPRDNNQPQHF
-	-	TRBJ2-7	TRBV6-5	TGTGCCAGCAGACCTGGACTACCCTACGAGCAGTACTTC	CASRPGLPYEQYF
-	-	TRBJ2-7	TRBV14	TGTGCCAGCAGCCCACAGCTTTCCTCCTACGAGCAGTACTTC	CASSPQLSSYEQYF
-	-	TRBJ2-7	TRBV7-9	TGTGCCAGCAGCTCCGACAGATACGAGCAGTACTTC	CASSSDRYEQYF
-	-	TRBJ2-3	TRBV6-4	TGTGCCAGCAGAACCTCCGGTCCGACAGATACGCAGTATTTT	CASRTSGPTDTQYF
-	TRBD1	TRBJ2-4	TRBV15	TGTGCCACCAGCAGAGATGGTCGGACAGGAGAAAACATTCAGTACTTC	CATSRDGRTGENIQYF
-	TRBD2	TRBJ2-6	TRBV6-4	TGTGCCAGCAGTGGCGGGGGGGCTGGGGCCAACGTCCTGACTTTC	CASSGGGAGANVLTF
-	-	TRBJ1-1	TRBV14	TGTGCCAGCAGCCAAGATATCGCCGGGACTGAAGCTTTCTTT	CASSQDIAGTEAFF
-	-	TRBJ2-7	TRBV27	TGTGCCAGCAGTTTAGGCGGACGCTCTGCCCTGTACGAGCAGTACTTC	CASSLGGRSALYEQYF
-	TRBD1	TRBJ2-1	TRBV7-9	TGTGCCAGCAGCTTACTGGGTGCAGGGGGTAATAATGAGCAGTTCTTC	CASSLLGAGGNNEQFF
once	TRBD1	TRBJ1-6	TRBV6-4	TGTGCCAGCAGACCGACAGGGGGAGATTCACCCCTCCACTTT	CASRPTGGDSPLHF
few	-	TRBJ1-4	TRBV2	TGTGCCAGCAGTGAGAACACCTACTATCAAAAACTGTTTTTT	CASSENTYYQKLFF
-	-	TRBJ2-3	TRBV7-2	TGTGCCAGCAGCTTCCGGGACTCCACAGATACGCAGTATTTT	CASSFRDSTDTQYF